This TCR beta chain appears in the sequencing data of a study of T cells after yellow fever vaccination. Study overall: Fractions low in cell number were prepared with SMART-Seq v4 Ultra Low Input. General study results and limits: Sorted repertoires could include abundant contaminating clonotypes from bulk cells. Shared CD4/CD8 clonotypes were a small share, likely from convergent recombination.

The ends were cut back, 4 bases at V and 4 bases at J, with 14 bases in the middle. The CDR3 runs 15 residues. From germline, CDR1 is SGHTA and CDR2 FQGNSA. This clonotype showed up many times. The antigen is not known. TCRdb re-called the 5' RACE reads through MiXCR, storing one row per CDR3 protein. The sample shows about 340,000 distinct CDR3 sequences, about 8.7% of them seen only once. The clonotype comes from a man between 18 and 29 years old who received the YFV17D yellow fever vaccine. The V call is TRBV7-2, the J call TRBJ1-5, with D possibly TRBD1 on 6 matching bases. Sequences were derived from PBMCs, sampled on the day of the first yellow fever vaccination. CDR3 sequence (DNA): TGTGCCAGCAGCTCGGGGGCAGACAGGAATCAGCCCCAGCATTTT. Translating gives CASSSGADRNQPQHF.